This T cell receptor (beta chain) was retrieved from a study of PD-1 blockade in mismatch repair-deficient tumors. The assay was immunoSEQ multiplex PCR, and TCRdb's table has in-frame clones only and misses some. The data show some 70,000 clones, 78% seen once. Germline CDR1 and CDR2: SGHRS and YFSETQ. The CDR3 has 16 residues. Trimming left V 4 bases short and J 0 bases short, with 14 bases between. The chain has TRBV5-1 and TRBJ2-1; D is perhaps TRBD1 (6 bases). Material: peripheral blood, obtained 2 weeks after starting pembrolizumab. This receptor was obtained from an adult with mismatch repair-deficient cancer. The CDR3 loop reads CASSTRTASSYNEQFF. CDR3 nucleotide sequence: TGCGCCAGCAGCACCAGGACAGCGAGCTCCTACAATGAGCAGTTCTTC. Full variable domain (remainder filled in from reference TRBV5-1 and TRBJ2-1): KAGVTQTPRYLIKTRGQQVTLSCSPISGHRSVSWYQQTPGQGLQFLFEYFSETQRNKGNFPGRFSGRQFSNSRSEMNVSTLELGDSALYLCASSTRTASSYNEQFFGPGTRLTVL.